Reported below is one T cell receptor beta chain. This sample stems from a study of blood T cell repertoires in COVID-19. Turning to the study itself: Italy, Spain and the United States were the sources of the convalescent and acute COVID-19 samples. T cells, B-cell-depleted T cells, or PBMCs provided the cDNA or gDNA that served as material.

Sequencing used immunoSEQ multiplex PCR; TCRdb keeps in-frame clones, though not all of them. The sample lists 300,000 to 350,000 clones, about 90% occurring once. In terms of age and location, participants ranged from roughly 18 to 95 years and lived in about two dozen US areas. Cohort allocation depended upon clinical history that participants reported. This receptor was identified in a woman in her twenties or thirties who had recovered from COVID-19. Source material: PBMCs or T cells enriched from blood (not recorded which).

In DNA form, the CDR3 reads TGTGCCAGCAGTATAGACAGGGGGCACTCCTACGAGCAGTACTTC. This gives the protein CASSIDRGHSYEQYF. The chain is built from TRBV27 and TRBJ2-7; 10 bases are shared with TRBD1. Germline CDR1 reads MNHEY; CDR2 reads SMNVEV (reference sequence). The junction had 4 bases not matched to a gene; V was cut back by 5 bases and J by 0 bases. CDR3 length: 15 residues.